The sequence of this T cell receptor (beta chain) was determined in a study of Graves' ophthalmopathy and Graves' hyperthyroidism. Across the whole study: Upon initial diagnosis and before any treatment, peripheral blood was collected. Overall study results and limits: Thyroid clonotypes that were expanded above 0.001 frequency mostly also appeared in blood.

Ophthalmopathy in the donors was of moderate-to-severe activity, with CAS ≥3, NOSPECS ≥4 and duration under 3 months. None of the included patients had other autoimmune diseases, uncontrolled infections, pregnancy or lactation, as these led to exclusion. This clonotype was picked up many times. Its antigen is still unknown. TCR beta CDR3 regions were amplified from RNA transcripts. The library came from an HTBI-primed first-round RT-PCR and a second-round multiplex PCR. Each CDR3 protein is one row after TCRdb ran MiXCR on the multiplex PCR reads. The sample records under 400,000 distinct CDR3 sequences, 15% to 20% being singletons. The CDR3 covers 15 residues. CDR1 and CDR2 from the germline V gene are MDHEN and SYDVKM. V shed 5 bases and J shed 3 bases, with 14 bases lying between them.

The clonotype comes from an adult man with Graves' ophthalmopathy. Input material: peripheral blood. The J gene is TRBJ1-5, the V gene TRBV28, with D tentatively TRBD1 (5 bases). CDR3 region: CASSRDGGPNQPQHF. CDR3 nucleotides: TGTGCCAGCAGTCGGGACGGAGGACCCAATCAGCCCCAGCATTTT.